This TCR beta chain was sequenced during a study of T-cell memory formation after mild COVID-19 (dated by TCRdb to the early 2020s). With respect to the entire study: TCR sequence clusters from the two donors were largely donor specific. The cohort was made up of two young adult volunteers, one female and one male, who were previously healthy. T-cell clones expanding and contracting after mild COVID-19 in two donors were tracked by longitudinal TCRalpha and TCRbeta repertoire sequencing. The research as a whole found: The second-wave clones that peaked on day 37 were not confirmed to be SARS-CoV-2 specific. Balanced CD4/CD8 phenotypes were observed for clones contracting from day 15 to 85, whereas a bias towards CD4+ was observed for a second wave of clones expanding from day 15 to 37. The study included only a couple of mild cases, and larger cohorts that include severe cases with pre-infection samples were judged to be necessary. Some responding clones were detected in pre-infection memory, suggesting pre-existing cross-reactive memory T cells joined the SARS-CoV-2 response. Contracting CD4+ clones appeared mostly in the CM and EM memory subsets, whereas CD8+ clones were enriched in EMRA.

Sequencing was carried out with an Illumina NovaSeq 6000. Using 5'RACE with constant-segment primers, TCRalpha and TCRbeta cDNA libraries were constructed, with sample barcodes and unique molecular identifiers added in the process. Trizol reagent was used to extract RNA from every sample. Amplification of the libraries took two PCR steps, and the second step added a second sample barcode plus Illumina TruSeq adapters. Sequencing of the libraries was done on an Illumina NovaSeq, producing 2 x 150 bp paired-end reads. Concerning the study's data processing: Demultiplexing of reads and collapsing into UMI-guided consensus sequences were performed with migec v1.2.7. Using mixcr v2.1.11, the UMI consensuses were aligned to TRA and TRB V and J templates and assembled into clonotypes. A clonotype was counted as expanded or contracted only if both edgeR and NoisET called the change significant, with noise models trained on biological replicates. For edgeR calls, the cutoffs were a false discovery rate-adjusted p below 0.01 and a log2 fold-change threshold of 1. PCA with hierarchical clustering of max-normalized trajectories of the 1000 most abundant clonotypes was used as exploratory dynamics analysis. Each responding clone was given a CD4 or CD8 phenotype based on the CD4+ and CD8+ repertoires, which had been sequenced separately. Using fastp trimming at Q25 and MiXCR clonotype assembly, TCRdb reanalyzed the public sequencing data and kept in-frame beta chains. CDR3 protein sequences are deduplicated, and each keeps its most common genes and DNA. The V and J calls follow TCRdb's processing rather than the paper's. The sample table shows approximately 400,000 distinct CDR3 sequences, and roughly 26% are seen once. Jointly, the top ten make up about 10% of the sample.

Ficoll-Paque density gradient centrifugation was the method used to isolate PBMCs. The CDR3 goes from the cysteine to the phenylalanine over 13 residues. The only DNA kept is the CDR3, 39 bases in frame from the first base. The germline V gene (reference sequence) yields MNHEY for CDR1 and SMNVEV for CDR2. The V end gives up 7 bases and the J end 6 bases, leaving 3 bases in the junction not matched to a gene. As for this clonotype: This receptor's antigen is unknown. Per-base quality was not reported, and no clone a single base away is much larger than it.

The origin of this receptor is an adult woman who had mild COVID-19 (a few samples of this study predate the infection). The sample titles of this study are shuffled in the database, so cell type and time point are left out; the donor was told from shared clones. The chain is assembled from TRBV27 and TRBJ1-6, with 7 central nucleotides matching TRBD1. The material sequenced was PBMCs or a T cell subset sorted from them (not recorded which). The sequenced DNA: TGTGCCAGCACCCCAGGGGGTAATTCACCCCTCCACTTT. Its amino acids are CASTPGGNSPLHF.